Below, 28 T cell receptor beta chains from the same sample are listed, as sequenced in a study of blood T cell repertoires in COVID-19. Sequenced by immunoSEQ multiplex PCR; TCRdb stores in-frame clones only, minus some. The data contain about 140,000 clones, more than 80% of them singletons. Sequenced sample: peripheral blood. The source of these receptors is a woman of 80 years or more with acute or convalescent COVID-19.

The rearrangement links TRBV7-2 to TRBJ1-1; TRBD1 agrees at 8 bases. Trimming cost V 5 bases and J 5 bases; bases outside gene matches: 7. The CDR3 runs to 14 residues. Germline V gives CDR1 SGHTA, CDR2 FQGNSA. CDR3: CASSPRTGRTEAFF. The CDR3 bases are TGTGCCAGCAGCCCCCGGACAGGGAGAACTGAAGCTTTCTTT.

The chain joins TRBV18 to TRBJ1-6; D not certain. Germline V lookup: CDR1 KGHSH, CDR2 LQKENI. The CDR3 is 14 amino acids. Trimming left V 6 bases short and J 6 bases short, with 12 bases between. The CDR3 bases are TGTGCCAGCTCGCCGGGAGTAATTAATTCACCCCTCCACTTT. Translating gives CASSPGVINSPLHF. The full variable domain, completed using reference TRBV18 and TRBJ1-6, is NAGVMQNPRHLVRRRGQEARLRCSPMKGHSHVYWYRQLPEEGLKFMVYLQKENIIDESGMPKERFSAEFPKEGPSILRIQQVVRGDSAAYFCASSPGVINSPLHFGNGTRLTVT.

V usage is TRBV19 and J usage is TRBJ1-2, with D maybe TRBD1 (5 bases). CDR1 is LNHDA, CDR2 SQIVND, per germline (reference sequence). The CDR3 runs to 17 residues. V lost 3 bases and J 2 bases, leaving 19 bases between the germline ends. The DNA for the CDR3 is TGTGCCAGTAGTATGTCCTGGTCAGGGATATGGAACTATGGCTACACCTTC. This gives the protein CASSMSWSGIWNYGYTF.

The chain links TRBV10-3 to TRBJ1-2; TRBD1 agrees at 7 bases. The germline V gene encodes CDR1 ENHRY and CDR2 SYGVKD. The CDR3 is made up of 14 amino acids. The V segment lost 6 bases and the J segment 5 bases; nucleotides outside the gene matches: 9. The CDR3 sequence is CAIRDTGALYGYTF. CDR3 DNA: TGTGCCATCAGGGATACAGGGGCCCTATATGGCTACACCTTC.

The chain combines TRBV7-2 with TRBJ2-5; D is possibly TRBD2 (7 bases). The CDR3 consists of 13 residues. The germline gives CDR1 SGHTA, CDR2 FQGNSA. V was shortened by 4 bases and J by 5 bases, with 11 bases between the two germline ends. CDR3 sequence reads: CASSWGGGETQYF. The CDR3 coding sequence is TGTGCCAGCAGCTGGGGGGGCGGTGAGACCCAGTACTTC. Based on the CDR3 plus reference TRBV7-2 and TRBJ2-5, the full variable domain is GAGVSQSPSNKVTEKGKDVELRCDPISGHTALYWYRQSLGQGLEFLIYFQGNSAPDKSGLPSDRFSAERTGGSVSTLTIQRTQQEDSAVYLCASSWGGGETQYFGPGTRLLVL.

The chain joins TRBV5-1 to TRBJ1-1; 8 bases match TRBD1. The CDR3 consists of 15 residues. The J segment lost 0 bases and the V segment lost 5 bases, leaving 6 bases of the junction unmatched. In germline, CDR1 is SGHRS, CDR2 YFSETQ. CDR3 protein: CASRGQAFMNTEAFF. CDR3 DNA: TGCGCCAGCAGGGGACAGGCCTTCATGAACACTGAAGCTTTCTTT.

This clone is a singleton in its sample. The V call is TRBV5-5, the J call TRBJ2-2; perhaps TRBD1 as D (6 bases). This CDR3 contains 14 residues. The V end was cut by 3 bases, the J end by 4 bases, with 10 bases between. The V gene's germline CDR1 is SGHKS and CDR2 YYEKEE (reference sequence). As DNA, the CDR3 is TGTGCCAGCAGCTGGGGGACACCCACCGGGGAGCTGTTTTTT. It is translated as CASSWGTPTGELFF.

V is TRBV4-2 and J is TRBJ1-2; D might be TRBD1 (6 bases). The CDR3 sequence is 14 residues long. V was clipped by 2 bases and J by 2 bases, with 9 bases between them. Germline CDR1 and CDR2: LGHNA and YNFKEQ. CDR3 DNA sequence: TGTGCCAGCAGCCAAATAGGACAGAACTATGGCTACACCTTC. Translating it yields CASSQIGQNYGYTF.

The V and J genes are TRBV19 and TRBJ1-1, with D possibly TRBD1 on 6 matching bases. V shed 2 bases and J shed 11 bases, with 12 bases lying between them. Germline V CDR1 and CDR2: LNHDA, SQIVND (reference sequence). The CDR3 runs to 12 residues. The CDR3 DNA follows: TGTGCCAGTAGTATAAGGGGGTTTGATGCTTTCTTT. Its protein is CASSIRGFDAFF.

This rearrangement joins TRBV5-4 to TRBJ2-4; TRBD1 agrees at 8 bases. V shed 5 bases, J shed 4 bases, and the junction held 5 bases outside the gene matches. The length of the CDR3 is 14 residues. Per the germline V gene, CDR1 is SGHNT and CDR2 is YYREEE (reference sequence). This CDR3 is CASSLTGGKNIQYF. The CDR3 DNA reads as TGTGCCAGCAGTCTAACAGGGGGAAAAAACATTCAGTACTTC.

This rearrangement joins TRBV5-6 to TRBJ2-5; the D gene is possibly TRBD2 (6 bases). The germline V gene encodes CDR1 SGHDT and CDR2 YYEEEE. The CDR3 covers 15 residues. Trimming cost V 2 bases and J 2 bases, with 13 bases left between them. CDR3 protein: CASSFAGGGQETQYF. The CDR3 bases are TGTGCCAGCAGCTTTGCGGGCGGAGGGCAAGAGACCCAGTACTTC. The full variable domain, with the rest looked up from reference TRBV5-6 and TRBJ2-5, is DAGVTQSPTHLIKTRGQQVTLRCSPKSGHDTVSWYQQALGQGPQFIFQYYEEEERQRGNFPDRFSGHQFPNYSSELNVNALLLGDSALYLCASSFAGGGQETQYFGPGTRLLVL.

The chain uses TRBV6-2 or TRBV6-3 and TRBJ2-1; 9 nucleotides agree with TRBD1. V trimming: 0 bases; J trimming: 0 bases; junction bases outside the gene matches: 6. The CDR3 consists of 18 residues. Looked up from germline, CDR1 is MNHEY and CDR2 is SVGEGT. CDR3 DNA sequence: TGTGCCAGCAGTTACTCGAAAGGACAGGGGAGCTCCTACAATGAGCAGTTCTTC. It yields the protein CASSYSKGQGSSYNEQFF.

The chain couples TRBV11-3 to TRBJ2-3, with TRBD2 as a possible D gene (7 bases). The V gene lost 5 bases and the J gene lost 3 bases, with 12 bases spanning the gap. The CDR3 is made up of 14 amino acids. Germline V lookup: CDR1 SGHNT, CDR2 YENEEA. The CDR3 loop reads CASSAQGGTDTQYF. DNA for the CDR3: TGTGCCAGCAGCGCACAGGGAGGGACAGATACGCAGTATTTT.

This clone appeared a few times. The chain links TRBV5-1 to TRBJ2-1; 9 nucleotides line up with TRBD1. There are 15 residues in the CDR3. The V gene's germline CDR1 is SGHRS and CDR2 YFSETQ. After removal of 0 bases from V and 7 bases from J, the junction contained 5 bases not matched to a gene. As DNA, the CDR3 is TGCGCCAGCAGCTTGGAAGGGACAGGGTTTAATGAGCAGTTCTTC. This translates into CASSLEGTGFNEQFF.

The chain uses TRBV29-1 and TRBJ1-4; D possibly corresponds to TRBD1 (5 bases). The CDR3 runs to 13 residues. V was shortened by 6 bases and J by 7 bases, with 15 bases between the two germline ends. The germline V gene encodes CDR1 SQVTM and CDR2 ANQGSEA. The chain's CDR3 is CSVTQGSSEKLFF. CDR3 nucleotide sequence: TGCAGCGTAACCCAGGGATCTAGTGAAAAACTGTTTTTT.

The rearrangement joins TRBV18 to TRBJ2-3; 9 nucleotides match TRBD2. In germline, CDR1 is KGHSH, CDR2 LQKENI. This CDR3 is 18 amino acids long. With 3 bases clipped from V and 6 bases from J, the junction kept 16 bases outside the gene matches. The CDR3 nucleotides are TGTGCCAGCTCACCCGGCGCGGGGAGAGCGGGGGGAGTGGATACGCAGTATTTT. Its translation is CASSPGAGRAGGVDTQYF.

In this sample, this clone turned up once. V usage is TRBV21-1 and J usage is TRBJ1-5. TRBV21-1 is marked as a pseudogene. The length of the CDR3 is 13 residues. Here the CDR3 DNA reads TGTGCCAGCAGCAAATGGAGGAGTCAGCCCCAGCATTTT. Its translation: CASSKWRSQPQHF.

The rearrangement joins TRBV4-1 to TRBJ1-2, with a weak D call TRBD1 (6 bases). CDR1 and CDR2 from the germline V gene are MGHRA and YSYEKL. The CDR3 extends over 15 amino acids. Trimming pared 2 bases from V and 7 bases from J, leaving 17 bases between. CDR3: CASSQHYRADGGYTF. For the CDR3, the DNA is TGCGCCAGCAGCCAACACTACAGGGCCGACGGTGGCTACACCTTC.

V usage is TRBV7-2 and J usage is TRBJ2-1; 11 bases map to TRBD2. The trim removed 5 bases at V and 6 bases at J, leaving 6 bases unmatched. Per the germline V gene, CDR1 is SGHTA and CDR2 is FQGNSA. CDR3 length equals 15 residues. CDR3 residues: CASSGSGGAGNEQFF. CDR3 bases: TGTGCCAGCAGCGGTAGCGGGGGGGCTGGCAATGAGCAGTTCTTC.

The chain carries TRBV30 and TRBJ2-5; tentative D call: TRBD2 (6 bases). CDR1 GTSNPN and CDR2 SVGIG come from the germline V gene (reference sequence). The ends were cut back, 1 base at V and 2 bases at J, with 11 bases in the middle. This CDR3 has 14 amino acids. The CDR3 DNA follows: TGTGCCTGGAGTGCGGGACTCCTTCAAGAGACCCAGTACTTC. Translation gives CAWSAGLLQETQYF.

The chain uses TRBV7-8 and TRBJ1-5; maybe TRBD1 (5 bases). The CDR3 sequence is 16 residues long. CDR1 is SGHVS and CDR2 is FQNEAQ in the germline V gene. Trimming shortened V by 3 bases and J by 4 bases, and 16 bases separated the two germline ends. CDR3 in amino acids: CASSFGAMGINQPQHF. The CDR3 region has the DNA TGTGCCAGCAGCTTTGGGGCAATGGGGATTAATCAGCCCCAGCATTTT.

CDR3 amino acids: CASSQGIDRQGNGYTF. The CDR3 nucleotides read TGTGCCAGCAGCCAAGGAATCGATAGACAGGGGAATGGCTACACCTTC. This rearrangement joins TRBV4-2 to TRBJ1-2, with 8 bases lining up with TRBD1. Germline trimming cut 1 base from V and 6 bases from J; bases unmatched to any gene: 10. Germline V gene data show CDR1 as LGHNA and CDR2 as YNFKEQ. The CDR3 is 16 amino acids.

The chain joins TRBV11-2 to TRBJ2-7, with TRBD1 matching over 11 bases. V lost 5 bases, J lost 7 bases, and 13 bases stayed unmatched. The length of the CDR3 is 16 residues. Germline V gene sequence: CDR1 SGHAT, CDR2 FQNNGV. This CDR3 is CASSPGQGGRIDEQYF. The CDR3 DNA sequence: TGTGCCAGCAGCCCGGGACAGGGGGGCCGTATCGATGAGCAGTACTTC.

This chain links TRBV2 with TRBJ2-7; TRBD1 aligns across 10 bases. CDR3 length: 13 residues. From germline, CDR1 is SNHLY and CDR2 FYNNEI. V lost 7 bases and J lost 4; bases outside the gene matches: 4. The CDR3 sequence: CASNGQGEYEQYF. The CDR3 DNA follows: TGTGCCAGCAACGGACAGGGGGAATACGAGCAGTACTTC.

V gene TRBV2 combines with J gene TRBJ1-5; D gene ambiguous. CDR1 is SNHLY and CDR2 is FYNNEI in the germline V gene. With 4 bases removed from V and 6 bases from J, the gap between germline ends came to 7 bases. There are 12 residues in the CDR3. The CDR3 protein is CASSGGGQPQHF. CDR3 sequence (DNA): TGTGCCAGCAGTGGGGGAGGTCAGCCCCAGCATTTT.

The V and J genes are TRBV5-5 and TRBJ2-7; weak D call: TRBD2 (5 bases). V lost 4 bases and J 7 bases, leaving 15 bases between the germline ends. This CDR3 comprises 13 residues. Germline CDR1 is SGHKS and CDR2 is YYEKEE (reference sequence). Here the CDR3 reads CASSVMGAVEQYF. CDR3 nucleotide sequence: TGTGCCAGCAGCGTGATGGGAGCCGTGGAGCAGTACTTC. The full variable domain, with the rest looked up from reference TRBV5-5 and TRBJ2-7, is DAGVTQSPTHLIKTRGQQVTLRCSPISGHKSVSWYQQVLGQGPQFIFQYYEKEERGRGNFPDRFSARQFPNYSSELNVNALLLGDSALYLCASSVMGAVEQYFGPGTRLTVT.

This clone was seen once. The chain recombines TRBV7-3 with TRBJ2-5; 9 bases map to TRBD2. V lost 2 bases and J lost 2; bases outside the gene matches: 0. In germline, CDR1 is SGHTA, CDR2 FQGTGA. This CDR3 has 14 amino acids. This CDR3 is CASSLAGGQETQYF. The CDR3 bases are TGTGCCAGCAGCTTAGCGGGGGGGCAAGAGACCCAGTACTTC.

The chain has TRBV5-4 and TRBJ2-2, with D perhaps TRBD2 (6 bases). Germline V gene data show CDR1 as SGHNT and CDR2 as YYREEE (reference sequence). The germline V and J ends were trimmed by 0 bases and 0 bases, with 9 bases remaining between them. The CDR3 loop spans 16 amino acids. The CDR3 reads CASSLAPGANTGELFF. Written as DNA, the CDR3 is TGTGCCAGCAGCTTGGCCCCGGGGGCGAACACCGGGGAGCTGTTTTTT.